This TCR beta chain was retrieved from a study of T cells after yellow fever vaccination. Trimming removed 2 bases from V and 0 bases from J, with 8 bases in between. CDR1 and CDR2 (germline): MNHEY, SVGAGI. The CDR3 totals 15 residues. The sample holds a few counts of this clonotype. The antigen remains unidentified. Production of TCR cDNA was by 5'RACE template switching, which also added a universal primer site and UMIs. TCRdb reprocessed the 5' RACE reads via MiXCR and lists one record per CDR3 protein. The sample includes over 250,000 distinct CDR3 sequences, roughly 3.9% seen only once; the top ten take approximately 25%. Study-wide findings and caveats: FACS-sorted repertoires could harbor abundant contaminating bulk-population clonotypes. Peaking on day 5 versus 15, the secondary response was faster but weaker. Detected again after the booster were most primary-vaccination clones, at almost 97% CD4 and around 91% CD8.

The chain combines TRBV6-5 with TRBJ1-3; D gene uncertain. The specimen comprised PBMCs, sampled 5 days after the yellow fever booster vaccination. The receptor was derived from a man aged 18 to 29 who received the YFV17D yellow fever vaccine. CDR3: CASSYRPSSGNTIYF. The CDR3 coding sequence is TGTGCCAGCAGTTACAGGCCTAGCTCTGGAAACACCATATATTTT.